These T cell receptor beta chains were read from a single sample in a study of T cell repertoires in aging, cancer and after chemotherapy. TCRdb reprocessed the multiplex PCR reads via MiXCR and lists one record per CDR3 protein. The sample records about 1,900 distinct CDR3 sequences, around 20% being singletons. Material: blood. The origin of the receptors is a human donor with a solid tumor. The CDR3 runs from the conserved cysteine through the conserved F or W. D genes are given only for firm matches. Size values are once, few and many counts, or a class for expanded clones, and some rows have none.

>.|TRBV10-1|12|.|TRBJ2-3
CASSYRADTQYF
TGCGCCAGCAGTTACAGGGCTGATACGCAGTATTTT
>medium-sized|TRBV20-1|15|TRBD1|TRBJ2-7
CSARPRQGFNYEQYF
TGCAGTGCTAGGCCTCGACAGGGATTCAACTACGAGCAGTACTTC
>few|TRBV7-6|14|TRBD1|TRBJ2-1
CASSRQGSYNEQFF
TGTGCCAGCAGCCGACAGGGGAGCTACAATGAGCAGTTCTTC
>.|TRBV10-1|13|.|TRBJ2-7
CANLMREGFEQYF
TGCGCCAACCTAATGAGGGAAGGTTTCGAGCAGTACTTC
>medium-sized|TRBV7-6|15|.|TRBJ2-7
CASSRIWDAGDEQYF
TGTGCCAGCAGCCGCATATGGGACGCTGGGGACGAGCAGTACTTC
>few|TRBV28|13|.|TRBJ2-7
CASFDRSPYEQYF
TGTGCCAGCTTCGACAGATCGCCCTACGAGCAGTACTTC
>few|TRBV20-1|14|.|TRBJ2-1
CSASLGSEYNEQFF
TGCAGTGCTAGTTTAGGCAGTGAGTACAATGAGCAGTTCTTC
>large|TRBV7-6|15|.|TRBJ2-7
CASSLAVGDVGEQYF
TGTGCCAGCAGCTTAGCCGTCGGGGACGTCGGCGAGCAGTACTTC
>medium-sized|TRBV19|15|.|TRBJ1-5
CASSIVRYSNQPQHF
TGTGCCAGTAGTATAGTTAGGTATAGCAATCAGCCCCAGCATTTT
>medium-sized|TRBV18|16|TRBD2|TRBJ2-1
CASSPTPGGDYNEQFF
TGTGCCAGCTCACCAACGCCCGGGGGGGACTACAATGAGCAGTTCTTC
>medium-sized|TRBV6-5|15|.|TRBJ2-7
CASILSGQLSYEQYF
TGTGCCAGCATCCTAAGCGGCCAACTTTCCTACGAGCAGTACTTC
>large|TRBV6-4|14|TRBD2|TRBJ2-3
CASSLAGGQDTQYF
TGTGCCAGCAGTCTAGCGGGGGGGCAAGATACGCAGTATTTT
>medium-sized|TRBV5-6|16|TRBD1|TRBJ1-5
CASSFQGALSNQPQHF
TGTGCCAGCAGCTTTCAGGGGGCCCTATCCAATCAGCCCCAGCATTTT
>medium-sized|TRBV7-6|16|.|TRBJ2-4
CASSLAFGSDKNIQYF
TGTGCCAGCAGCTTAGCGTTCGGGAGTGACAAAAACATTCAGTACTTC
>few|TRBV12-3/TRBV12-4|13|.|TRBJ1-2
CASRKGALYGYTF
TGTGCCAGCAGGAAAGGGGCACTCTATGGCTACACCTTC
>medium-sized|TRBV12-3/TRBV12-4|14|.|TRBJ2-1
CASSFSGSYNEQFF
TGTGCCAGCAGTTTTAGCGGCTCCTACAATGAGCAGTTCTTC
>.|TRBV10-3|13|TRBD1|TRBJ1-2
CATCPGTGEGYTF
TGTGCCACATGCCCCGGGACAGGGGAGGGCTACACCTTC
>.|TRBV20-1|16|TRBD1|TRBJ1-6
CSARGGGGQGRSPLHF
TGCAGTGCTAGGGGGGGGGGGGGACAGGGTAGGTCACCCCTCCACTTT
>medium-sized|TRBV10-3|15|.|TRBJ1-6
CAISESGMGGSPLHF
TGTGCCATCAGTGAGTCAGGGATGGGGGGTTCACCCCTCCACTTT
>medium-sized|TRBV20-1|14|.|TRBJ2-1
CSARGRSGYNEQFF
TGCAGTGCTAGAGGGAGGAGTGGCTACAATGAGCAGTTCTTC
>medium-sized|TRBV18|14|.|TRBJ1-6
CASSVARDNSPLHF
TGTGCCAGCTCCGTCGCCCGGGATAATTCACCCCTCCACTTT
>medium-sized|TRBV4-2|17|TRBD2|TRBJ2-5
CASSQDWGLGRAETQYF
TGTGCCAGCAGCCAAGATTGGGGACTAGGTCGAGCCGAGACCCAGTACTTC
>medium-sized|TRBV6-2/TRBV6-3|13|.|TRBJ1-1
CASSSFMNTEAFF
TGTGCCAGCAGTTCCTTTATGAACACTGAAGCTTTCTTT
>few|TRBV7-2|14|.|TRBJ2-1
CASSLQVSYNEQFF
TGTGCCAGCAGCTTACAGGTTTCCTACAATGAGCAGTTCTTC
>large|TRBV27|16|.|TRBJ2-6
CASSGYSGSGANVLTF
TGTGCCAGCAGTGGGTACAGCGGCTCTGGGGCCAACGTCCTGACTTTC
>medium-sized|TRBV18|14|TRBD1|TRBJ1-6
CASSPTGYNSPLHF
TGTGCCAGCTCGCCGACAGGGTATAATTCACCCCTCCACTTT
>.|TRBV7-9|16|TRBD2|TRBJ2-2
CASSLNRLAGSGELFF
TGTGCCAGCAGCTTAAATCGTCTAGCGGGGTCCGGGGAGCTGTTTTTT
>medium-sized|TRBV19|15|.|TRBJ2-2
CASTLTGTGGGELFF
TGTGCCAGTACCCTGACAGGGACCGGGGGGGGGGAGCTGTTTTTT
>medium-sized|TRBV4-3|14|.|TRBJ1-5
CASSQDGGLQPQHF
TGCGCCAGCAGCCAAGATGGGGGGCTTCAGCCCCAGCATTTT
>large|TRBV29-1|12|.|TRBJ1-1
CSVVRMNTEAFF
TGCAGCGTTGTTAGGATGAACACTGAAGCTTTCTTT
>medium-sized|TRBV6-2/TRBV6-3|13|.|TRBJ2-3
CASSYSVEATQYF
TGTGCCAGCAGTTACTCTGTCGAGGCTACGCAGTATTTT
>medium-sized|TRBV5-5|14|.|TRBJ2-5
CASSRRLESETQYF
TGTGCCAGCAGCCGTCGACTAGAGTCAGAGACCCAGTACTTC
>medium-sized|TRBV27|16|.|TRBJ2-7
CASSFRRDRLTYEQYF
TGTGCCAGCAGTTTTAGGAGGGACAGACTCACCTACGAGCAGTACTTC
>medium-sized|TRBV19|16|.|TRBJ1-6
CASSTSTGVGNSPLHF
TGTGCCAGTAGTACCTCAACAGGCGTTGGAAATTCACCCCTCCACTTT
>.|TRBV2|12|.|TRBJ2-7
CASMGGGVEQYF
TGTGCCAGCATGGGGGGCGGGGTCGAGCAGTACTTC
>few|TRBV5-1|15|TRBD1|TRBJ2-5
CASTRWDRGLETQYF
TGCGCCAGCACCCGATGGGACAGGGGGCTTGAGACCCAGTACTTC
>medium-sized|TRBV10-3|18|TRBD2|TRBJ2-3
CAISGLAGAPASTDTQYF
TGTGCCATCAGTGGCCTAGCGGGGGCCCCTGCTAGCACAGATACGCAGTATTTT
>medium-sized|TRBV12-3/TRBV12-4|14|TRBD1|TRBJ2-7
CANPAPGQTYEQYF
TGTGCCAACCCTGCCCCGGGACAGACCTACGAGCAGTACTTC
>medium-sized|TRBV6-5|15|TRBD1|TRBJ1-1
CASNNRPGQSTEAFF
TGTGCCAGCAACAATCGGCCGGGACAGAGCACTGAAGCTTTCTTT
>.|TRBV21-1|17|.|TRBJ2-7
CASSKSRQGPALGEQYF
TGTGCCAGCAGCAAAAGCAGACAGGGACCCGCACTAGGGGAGCAGTACTTC
>medium-sized|TRBV5-4|16|TRBD2|TRBJ2-7
CASSLGAGSGAREQYF
TGTGCCAGCAGCCTAGGGGCAGGTAGCGGGGCCCGAGAGCAGTACTTC
>few|TRBV7-9|15|TRBD1|TRBJ1-3
CASSPRQGVGNTIYF
TGTGCCAGCAGCCCTAGACAGGGCGTAGGAAACACCATATATTTT
>few|TRBV4-3|15|.|TRBJ2-1
CASSPWTGINNEQFF
TGCGCCAGCAGCCCCTGGACTGGCATCAACAATGAGCAGTTCTTC